These T cell receptor beta chains were read from a single sample in a study of breast tumors, draining lymph nodes, adjacent tissues. One entry per CDR3 protein results from TCRdb running MiXCR on the multiplex PCR reads. The sample includes over 200,000 distinct CDR3 sequences, less than 40% of them seen just once. The sample taken for sequencing was axillary lymph node tissue. The receptors derive from a female donor with breast cancer. Some clones in this sample may be carry-over from other donors' samples. CDR3s include the opening cysteine and the closing phenylalanine or tryptophan. Each record gives: V gene, J gene, D gene, clone size, CDR3 protein, CDR3 DNA. The D gene is left open where the match is weak. Clone size is stated in some rows and not others, as once, few, many or a class when expanded.

>TRBV20-1|TRBJ2-7|-|many
CSARPGGLTYEQYF
TGCAGTGCTAGACCGGGCGGCCTTACCTACGAGCAGTACTTC
>TRBV9|TRBJ1-1|-|-
CASSPPERGTEAFF
TGTGCCAGCAGTCCTCCTGAGAGGGGCACTGAAGCTTTCTTT
>TRBV24-1|TRBJ2-1|TRBD1|-
CAPIDRGGEQFF
TGTGCCCCTATTGACAGGGGCGGTGAGCAGTTCTTC
>TRBV20-1|TRBJ1-2|-|-
CSASLGNYGYTF
TGCAGTGCTAGTTTGGGGAACTATGGCTACACCTTC
>TRBV7-2|TRBJ2-5|-|-
CASRPRGNQETQYF
TGTGCCAGCAGACCCAGGGGAAATCAAGAGACCCAGTACTTC
>TRBV2|TRBJ1-5|-|-
CASSPDANQPQHF
TGTGCCAGCAGCCCGGACGCCAATCAGCCCCAGCATTTC
>TRBV7-6|TRBJ2-1|-|many
CASSLGQKNEQFF
TGTGCCAGCAGCTTAGGACAGAAGAATGAGCAGTTCTTC
>TRBV19|TRBJ2-3|-|many
CASSIGQAFSTDTQYF
TGTGCCAGTAGTATCGGCCAGGCTTTTAGCACAGATACGCAGTATTTT
>TRBV9|TRBJ2-5|-|many
CASSDSAGETQYF
TGTGCCAGCAGCGACAGCGCCGGAGAGACCCAGTACTTC
>TRBV6-1|TRBJ2-7|-|many
CASGASVYEQYF
TGTGCCAGCGGGGCTAGCGTCTACGAGCAGTACTTC
>TRBV19|TRBJ1-6|TRBD1|-
CASRRDSGNSPLHF
TGTGCCAGTAGACGGGACAGCGGTAATTCACCCCTCCACTTT
>TRBV10-3|TRBJ2-2|TRBD1|-
CASMRDRGTGELFF
TGTGCCAGTATGCGGGACAGGGGCACCGGGGAGCTGTTTTTT
>TRBV7-8|TRBJ1-6|-|many
CASSLDVRGSSYNSPLHF
TGTGCCAGCAGCTTGGACGTTCGGGGTAGCTCCTATAATTCACCCCTCCACTTT
>TRBV7-2|TRBJ1-2|TRBD1|-
CASSEGQGIYGYTF
TGTGCCAGCAGCGAGGGACAGGGCATCTATGGCTACACCTTC
>TRBV30|TRBJ2-5|-|-
CAWDRSGQETQYF
TGTGCCTGGGACAGGTCAGGCCAAGAGACCCAGTACTTC
>TRBV2|TRBJ2-2|TRBD1|once
CASLAPGGPGELFF
TGTGCCAGCTTGGCCCCAGGGGGTCCCGGGGAGCTGTTTTTT
>TRBV12-5|TRBJ2-3|TRBD1|many
CASGPTGATQYF
TGTGCTAGTGGTCCGACAGGGGCTACGCAGTATTTT
>TRBV7-9|TRBJ2-3|-|many
CASSLGSRRADTQYF
TGTGCCAGCAGCTTAGGGTCTAGGAGGGCAGATACGCAGTATTTT
>TRBV7-2|TRBJ2-3|-|many
CASRPGPARPDTQYF
TGTGCCAGCAGGCCAGGGCCCGCGAGGCCAGATACGCAGTATTTT
>TRBV5-6|TRBJ2-2|TRBD1|many
CASSLFKTGRTGELFF
TGTGCCAGCAGCCTATTTAAGACAGGGCGGACCGGGGAGCTGTTTTTT
>TRBV18|TRBJ2-3|TRBD1|-
CASRRQGKTPSDTQYF
TGTGCCAGCAGAAGACAGGGCAAAACCCCCTCAGATACGCAGTATTTT
>TRBV20-1|TRBJ2-5|TRBD2|-
CSAPTQLAGGQETQYF
TGCAGTGCCCCGACCCAACTAGCGGGGGGGCAAGAGACCCAGTACTTC
>TRBV19|TRBJ2-5|TRBD1|-
CASRVTGGTETQYF
TGTGCCAGTAGGGTGACAGGGGGCACGGAGACCCAGTACTTC
>TRBV19|TRBJ2-3|TRBD2|many
CASSTSGYADTQYF
TGTGCCAGTTCGACTAGCGGGTATGCAGATACGCAGTATTTT
>TRBV7-2|TRBJ1-3|-|many
CASSFRAGRVGNTIYF
TGTGCCAGCAGCTTCAGGGCGGGGAGGGTAGGAAACACCATATATTTT
>TRBV5-6|TRBJ1-3|TRBD1|many
CASSLVDRGSGNTIYF
TGTGCCAGCAGCTTGGTGGACAGGGGGTCCGGAAACACCATATATTTT
>TRBV3-1|TRBJ2-2|TRBD1|-
CASSQPGQGHGELFF
TGTGCCAGCAGCCAACCGGGACAGGGGCACGGGGAGCTGTTTTTT
>TRBV19|TRBJ2-1|-|-
CASSIEGRGNSDEQFF
TGTGCCAGTAGTATAGAGGGCAGGGGTAACTCCGATGAGCAGTTCTTC
>TRBV20-1|TRBJ2-3|TRBD2|many
CSASSGAGVNTDTQYF
TGCAGTGCTAGTAGCGGGGCGGGGGTAAACACAGATACGCAGTATTTT
>TRBV5-8|TRBJ2-7|TRBD2|many
CASSGGLAGGLYEQYF
TGTGCCAGCAGCGGGGGACTAGCGGGAGGACTCTACGAGCAGTACTTC
>TRBV10-2|TRBJ2-1|-|many
CASGQGDWEQFF
TGCGCCAGCGGTCAGGGTGACTGGGAGCAGTTCTTC
>TRBV7-8|TRBJ1-2|-|many
CASSPWTNEDYGYTF
TGTGCCAGCAGCCCTTGGACAAATGAGGACTATGGCTACACCTTC
>TRBV7-6|TRBJ2-5|-|many
CASSSPVNWDVQEPQYF
TGTGCCAGCAGCTCGCCGGTTAATTGGGACGTCCAAGAGCCCCAGTACTTC
>TRBV24-1|TRBJ2-7|TRBD2|many
CATSDSRGLAGGHEQYF
TGTGCCACCAGTGATTCCCGGGGACTAGCGGGAGGCCACGAGCAGTACTTC
>TRBV6-2/TRBV6-3|TRBJ1-5|-|few
CASSAPEGQAVFNQPQHF
TGTGCCAGCAGTGCGCCCGAGGGCCAGGCAGTATTCAATCAGCCCCAGCATTTT
>TRBV29-1|TRBJ2-1|-|-
CSVGVMDEQFF
TGCAGCGTTGGGGTGATGGATGAGCAGTTCTTC
>TRBV6-5|TRBJ2-7|-|few
CASTRRGSYEQYF
TGTGCCAGCACGCGCCGGGGCTCCTACGAGCAGTACTTC
>TRBV19|TRBJ1-3|-|many
CASSIIAVSGNTIYF
TGTGCCAGTAGTATCATTGCAGTCTCTGGAAACACCATATATTTT
>TRBV20-1|TRBJ2-1|TRBD2|-
CSASRALAGASEQFF
TGCAGTGCTAGCAGGGCGTTAGCGGGAGCCAGTGAGCAGTTCTTC
>TRBV11-2|TRBJ2-3|TRBD2|many
CASSLTSGIDTQYF
TGTGCCAGCAGCTTAACTAGCGGGATTGATACGCAGTATTTT
>TRBV5-1|TRBJ1-2|TRBD1|-
CASSLSPGQSLPRGYGYTF
TGCGCCAGCAGCCTTTCTCCGGGACAGAGCCTCCCAAGAGGCTATGGCTACACCTTC
>TRBV20-1|TRBJ2-3|TRBD1|-
CSARAGQGQYF
TGCAGTGCTAGGGCGGGACAGGGGCAGTATTTT
>TRBV7-9|TRBJ1-2|-|many
CASSLGTPGVYGYPF
TGTGCCAGCAGCTTAGGGACACCGGGGGTCTATGGCTACCCCTTC
>TRBV20-1|TRBJ1-4|-|many
CSASQGRDEKLFF
TGCAGTGCTAGCCAGGGACGAGATGAAAAACTGTTTTTT
>TRBV3-2|TRBJ2-3|-|many
CASSHSGGAFPDTQYF
TGTGCCAGCAGCCATAGCGGGGGGGCGTTCCCAGATACGCAGTATTTT
>TRBV5-1|TRBJ2-3|TRBD2|many
CASSLQPSSGSTDTQYF
TGCGCCAGCAGCTTGCAACCTTCTAGCGGGAGCACAGATACGCAGTATTTT
>TRBV20-1|TRBJ2-7|TRBD1|many
CSANALRQGASYEQYF
TGCAGTGCTAACGCCCTCCGACAGGGGGCTTCCTACGAGCAGTACTTC
>TRBV11-3|TRBJ2-3|-|many
CASSVTASFTDTQYF
TGTGCCAGCAGCGTGACAGCCTCTTTCACAGATACGCAGTATTTT
>TRBV10-2|TRBJ1-1|-|-
CASSELAGFTEAFF
TGCGCCAGCAGTGAATTAGCAGGGTTCACTGAAGCTTTCTTT
>TRBV3-1|TRBJ2-7|TRBD2|-
CASSQKPGTSGFQQYF
TGTGCCAGCAGCCAAAAACCCGGGACTAGCGGGTTCCAGCAGTACTTC
>TRBV20-1|TRBJ2-7|-|many
CSARPGGLTSEQYF
TGCAGTGCTAGACCGGGCGGCCTTACCTCCGAGCAGTACTTC
>TRBV27|TRBJ2-2|TRBD2|-
CASKPGLASGELFF
TGTGCCAGCAAACCGGGACTAGCGTCCGGGGAGCTGTTTTTT
>TRBV6-4|TRBJ1-3|-|-
CASSGTSGYSGNTIYF
TGTGCCAGCAGTGGGACTAGCGGATACTCTGGAAACACCATATATTTT
>TRBV7-9|TRBJ2-7|TRBD1|many
CASSVDRGEQYF
TGTGCCAGCAGCGTCGACAGGGGCGAGCAGTACTTC